This paragraph reports one T cell receptor beta chain. Its antigen is not known. Assay used: immunoSEQ multiplex PCR; TCRdb lists only in-frame clones, some missing. The repertoire includes about 2.3 million clones, just over 90% of them detected once, and under 0.45% sits in the top ten. The sample belongs to a study of shared clonotypes between healthy human individuals. Findings and limits, study-wide: The sole specimen, blood, was sampled, and tissue repertoires likely differ. Among donors, sharing of clonotypes was expected to be affected by sequencing depth.

The length of the CDR3 is 12 residues. The V and J ends lost 6 bases and 7 bases, in that order; junction bases with no gene match: 3. Germline V gene lookup returns CDR1 MDHEN and CDR2 SYDVKM. Those who donated were healthy HIV-negative adults, with no recent acute infections or vaccinations reported. V and J are TRBV28 and TRBJ2-1; 7 nucleotides match TRBD1. The clonotype originates from a man aged 18 to 35 in good health. Some clones in this sample may be carry-over from other donors' samples. The source material was naive CD4+ T cells from PBMCs. Subset specified: CD45RA+ positively selected. The CDR3 nucleotides are TGTGCCAGCAGGGGACAGACAAATGAGCAGTTCTTC. Protein sequence: CASRGQTNEQFF.